This is a list of T cell receptor beta chains from one sample in a study of T cell responses to AZD1222 COVID-19 vaccine. Using immunoSEQ multiplex PCR, the repertoire was profiled, and TCRdb retains in-frame clones only, with some absent. In the table there are around 140,000 clones, more than 85% of which are singletons. The specimen comprised peripheral blood, sampled on day 0 of AZD1222 vaccination. The origin of the receptors is an adult in good health. Each CDR3 is given with its conserved first and last residue. Each record gives: V gene, CDR3 length, clone size, J gene, D gene, CDR3 protein, CDR3 DNA. The D gene is left open where the match is weak. Clone size is shown for a subset of rows, as once, few, many or a class of expanded clone.

TRBV30	11	once	TRBJ1-2	NA	CAWSTSYGYTF	TGTGCCTGGAGTACCAGCTATGGCTACACCTTC
TRBV14	20	NA	TRBJ2-4	TRBD1	CASSPAPGTGALSFKNIQYF	TGTGCCAGCAGCCCCGCGCCCGGGACAGGGGCTCTCTCTTTTAAAAACATTCAGTACTTC
TRBV5-1	16	NA	TRBJ1-3	NA	CASSTGTYRSGNTIYF	TGCGCCAGCAGCACCGGGACTTATCGATCTGGAAACACCATATATTTT
TRBV6-2/TRBV6-3	16	NA	TRBJ1-6	NA	CASSSNLQGWMSPLHF	TGTGCCAGCAGTTCCAACCTGCAGGGATGGATGTCACCCCTCCACTTT
TRBV6-5	14	NA	TRBJ2-1	NA	CASSYSGADNEQFF	TGTGCCAGCAGTTACTCGGGGGCGGACAATGAGCAGTTCTTC
TRBV11-2	14	NA	TRBJ1-1	TRBD1	CASNFDRVRTEAFF	TGTGCCAGCAACTTCGACAGGGTGCGAACTGAAGCTTTCTTT
TRBV5-8	16	NA	TRBJ1-5	NA	CASSLGHLGSNQPQHF	TGTGCCAGCAGCCTGGGACACCTTGGGAGCAATCAGCCCCAGCATTTT
TRBV6-1	14	NA	TRBJ1-1	NA	CASSEKAGFTEAFF	TGTGCCAGCAGTGAGAAGGCAGGTTTCACTGAAGCTTTCTTT
TRBV27	13	NA	TRBJ1-4	NA	CASSWNRGEKLFF	TGTGCCAGCAGTTGGAACCGAGGGGAAAAACTGTTTTTT
TRBV28	18	NA	TRBJ1-4	TRBD1	CASSFPDRGHPTNEKLFF	TGTGCCAGCAGTTTCCCCGACAGGGGCCACCCAACTAATGAAAAACTGTTTTTT
TRBV12-3/TRBV12-4	13	NA	TRBJ1-1	NA	CASSLGVFTEAFF	TGTGCCAGCAGTTTAGGTGTGTTCACTGAAGCTTTCTTT
TRBV28	16	NA	TRBJ2-3	TRBD1	CASNSEDRGRTDTQYF	TGTGCCAGCAACTCCGAGGACAGGGGGCGCACAGATACGCAGTATTTT
TRBV29-1	12	NA	TRBJ2-3	NA	CSVVPATDTQYF	TGCAGCGTTGTCCCAGCAACAGATACGCAGTATTTT
TRBV28	14	NA	TRBJ1-5	TRBD1	CASSLWDRNQPQHF	TGTGCCAGCAGCTTATGGGACAGGAATCAGCCCCAGCATTTT
TRBV30	11	NA	TRBJ2-1	NA	CAWSAVNEQFF	TGTGCCTGGAGTGCAGTCAATGAGCAGTTCTTC
TRBV3-1/TRBV3-2	15	NA	TRBJ1-3	NA	CASGLVAGSGNTIYF	TGTGCCAGCGGCCTAGTGGCCGGCTCTGGAAACACCATATATTTT
TRBV29-1	14	NA	TRBJ2-1	TRBD2	CSGETGGAFYEQFF	TGCAGCGGAGAAACGGGGGGGGCCTTCTATGAGCAGTTCTTC
TRBV4-1	16	NA	TRBJ1-2	NA	CASSHFGWAGNYGYTF	TGCGCCAGCAGCCACTTTGGCTGGGCCGGTAACTATGGCTACACCTTC
TRBV9	14	once	TRBJ2-7	NA	CASSSRGGSYEQYF	TGTGCCAGCAGCTCCCGAGGCGGCTCCTACGAGCAGTACTTC
TRBV11-3	14	NA	TRBJ2-2	TRBD1	CASSSTGVSGELFF	TGTGCCAGCAGCTCGACAGGGGTATCCGGGGAGCTGTTTTTT
TRBV7-6	15	once	TRBJ1-4	TRBD1	CASSPGQNPNEKLFF	TGTGCCAGCAGCCCGGGACAGAATCCTAATGAAAAACTGTTTTTT
TRBV11-2	16	NA	TRBJ1-4	NA	CASSLGYQGPNEKLFF	TGTGCCAGCAGCTTAGGGTATCAGGGGCCTAATGAAAAACTGTTTTTT
TRBV21-1	15	NA	TRBJ2-7	NA	CASSDGQLSSYEQYF	TGTGCCAGCAGCGATGGACAGTTAAGCTCCTACGAGCAGTACTTC
TRBV9	14	NA	TRBJ2-1	NA	CASSADVRMNEQFF	TGTGCCAGCAGCGCGGATGTGAGGATGAATGAGCAGTTCTTC
TRBV10-3	20	NA	TRBJ2-4	TRBD2	CAISESLGLAGGGAKNIQYF	TGTGCCATCAGTGAATCCTTAGGACTAGCGGGAGGGGGGGCCAAAAACATTCAGTACTTC
TRBV5-8	17	NA	TRBJ2-1	TRBD2	CANRPGLAVDSYNEQFF	TGTGCCAACCGCCCGGGACTAGCGGTCGACTCCTACAATGAGCAGTTCTTC
TRBV19	9	NA	TRBJ1-1	NA	CALGGGAFF	TGTGCCCTTGGGGGTGGAGCTTTCTTT
TRBV2	18	NA	TRBJ2-1	TRBD1	CASSGEAWGTGGVDEQFF	TGTGCCAGCAGTGGCGAAGCCTGGGGGACAGGGGGCGTCGATGAGCAGTTCTTC
TRBV27	14	NA	TRBJ1-1	TRBD1	CASSPGQANTEAFF	TGTGCCAGCAGTCCGGGACAGGCCAACACTGAAGCTTTCTTT
TRBV6-2/TRBV6-3	15	NA	TRBJ2-3	NA	CASSYELGTAGTQYF	TGTGCCAGCAGTTACGAGCTAGGGACGGCAGGTACGCAGTATTTT
TRBV10-3	13	few	TRBJ1-2	NA	CAISESETNGYTF	TGTGCCATCAGTGAGTCCGAGACTAATGGCTACACCTTC
TRBV18	12	NA	TRBJ2-5	NA	CASSPRRETQYF	TGTGCCAGCTCACCACGAAGGGAGACCCAGTACTTC
TRBV5-4	16	NA	TRBJ2-1	TRBD2	CASSRAVSGVYNEQFF	TGTGCCAGCAGCCGGGCCGTTAGCGGGGTCTACAATGAGCAGTTCTTC
TRBV10-1	18	NA	TRBJ1-5	NA	CASSGGVGATAREGPQHF	TGCGCCAGCAGTGGGGGCGTGGGGGCGACTGCTAGGGAGGGGCCCCAGCATTTT
TRBV30	15	NA	TRBJ1-6	TRBD1	CAWEIQDRDSSPLHF	TGTGCCTGGGAAATCCAGGACAGGGACAGTTCACCCCTCCACTTT
TRBV5-8	14	NA	TRBJ2-4	NA	CASSTRVGRNIQYF	TGTGCCAGCAGCACCAGGGTTGGTAGAAACATTCAGTACTTC
TRBV28	14	NA	TRBJ2-7	NA	CASSPVRGIHEQYF	TGTGCCAGCAGTCCCGTCAGGGGAATCCACGAGCAGTACTTC
TRBV6-5	15	NA	TRBJ1-1	TRBD1	CASSYGTGLNTEAFF	TGTGCCAGCAGCTATGGGACAGGTTTGAACACTGAAGCTTTCTTT
TRBV27	15	NA	TRBJ1-1	NA	CASSFKTPGDTEAFF	TGTGCCAGCAGTTTTAAGACCCCGGGGGACACTGAAGCTTTCTTT
TRBV28	14	NA	TRBJ2-5	TRBD2	CASSALAVQETQYF	TGTGCCAGCAGCGCCCTAGCGGTCCAAGAGACCCAGTACTTC
TRBV7-9	15	few	TRBJ2-5	TRBD2	CASSTGLAGLETQYF	TGTGCCAGCAGCACTGGACTAGCGGGGTTGGAGACCCAGTACTTC
TRBV7-3	14	NA	TRBJ1-1	NA	CASSSQGMNTEAFF	TGTGCCAGCAGCTCACAGGGAATGAACACTGAAGCTTTCTTT
TRBV30	13	once	TRBJ1-4	NA	CAWSLPGPVVLFF	TGTGCCTGGAGTCTCCCGGGCCCCGTCGTCCTGTTTTTT
TRBV4-2	15	NA	TRBJ2-5	NA	CASSQVGNTQETQYF	TGTGCCAGCAGCCAAGTAGGGAATACACAAGAGACCCAGTACTTC
TRBV7-2	11	once	TRBJ2-7	NA	CASSLADEQYF	TGTGCCAGCAGCTTAGCAGACGAGCAGTACTTC
TRBV19	14	NA	TRBJ1-6	NA	CASSNRGYNSPLHF	TGTGCCAGTAGTAATAGGGGTTATAATTCACCCCTCCACTTT
TRBV3-1/TRBV3-2	14	medium-sized	TRBJ2-7	NA	CASSQGGLSYEQYF	TGTGCCAGCAGCCAAGGGGGACTCTCCTACGAGCAGTACTTC
TRBV19	18	NA	TRBJ2-3	TRBD2	CASNSPRPEWTRPDTQYF	TGTGCCAGTAATTCCCCTAGACCGGAGTGGACTAGACCAGATACGCAGTATTTT
TRBV30	17	NA	TRBJ2-2	NA	CACLIWEYRGRIGELFF	TGTGCCTGCCTGATCTGGGAGTATAGGGGCCGGATCGGGGAGCTGTTTTTT
TRBV15	12	few	TRBJ1-1	NA	CATSRRNTEAFF	TGTGCCACCAGCAGACGCAACACTGAAGCTTTCTTT
TRBV4-2	16	NA	TRBJ2-7	TRBD2	CASSEGVAGGEYEQYF	TGTGCCAGCAGCGAAGGGGTAGCGGGAGGGGAATACGAGCAGTACTTC
TRBV6-5	15	NA	TRBJ1-5	NA	CASSRQGEGNQPQHF	TGTGCCAGCAGTAGGCAGGGCGAAGGCAATCAGCCCCAGCATTTT